These 28 T cell receptor beta chains were all obtained from the same sample, sequenced in a study of blood T cell repertoires in COVID-19. TCRdb keeps only in-frame clones here, not all; method: immunoSEQ multiplex PCR. This table has under 300,000 clones, 80% to 90% appearing once. Sequencing was performed on PBMCs or T cells enriched from blood (not recorded which). The receptors derive from a woman between 18 and 29 years old who had recovered from COVID-19.

This chain uses TRBV27 with TRBJ1-2, with D perhaps matching TRBD1 (6 bases). The CDR3 contains 14 residues. Germline V gives CDR1 MNHEY, CDR2 SMNVEV (reference sequence). V lost 4 bases, J lost 0 bases, and 9 bases lay in between. The CDR3 DNA follows: TGTGCCAGCAGTTCAAACAGGGCTAACTATGGCTACACCTTC. It is translated as CASSSNRANYGYTF.

The chain employs TRBV10-1 and TRBJ2-7; TRBD2 is a possible D gene (5 bases). The germline V gene has CDR1 WNHNN and CDR2 SYGVQD (reference sequence). The CDR3 consists of 13 residues. V lost 9 bases to trimming and J lost 3 bases, with 15 bases between them. The CDR3 DNA is TGCGCCAGAGTTTGCGGGCCCAACTACGAGCAGTACTTC. Translated: CARVCGPNYEQYF.

This chain joins TRBV6-5 and TRBJ2-4; TRBD2 is a possible D gene (5 bases). The germline V gene encodes CDR1 MNHEY and CDR2 SVGAGI. This CDR3 has 13 residues. Trimming stripped 1 base from V and 12 bases from J, with 13 bases between. The CDR3 DNA is TGTGCCAGCAGTTACTTTGAGGGCTCAGCTCAGTACTTC. Protein sequence: CASSYFEGSAQYF.

The DNA for the CDR3 is TGTGCCACCAGTGGGACGGAGGCCTACGAGCAGTACTTC. Amino acids: CATSGTEAYEQYF. The rearrangement uses TRBV24-1 and TRBJ2-7; D is perhaps TRBD2 (5 bases). This CDR3 comprises 13 residues. Germline CDR1 is KGHDR and CDR2 is SFDVKD. The V end was cut by 5 bases, the J end by 2 bases, with 9 bases between.

The chain employs TRBV9 and TRBJ2-3; TRBD2 agrees at 12 bases. CDR1 and CDR2 (germline): SGDLS, YYNGEE. With 3 bases clipped from V and 6 bases from J, the junction kept 8 bases outside the gene matches. The CDR3 spans 16 residues. In nucleotides, the CDR3 is TGTGCCAGCAGCGCCTCTAGCGGGGGGGGCGGCGATACGCAGTATTTT. Encoded protein: CASSASSGGGGDTQYF.

The chain has TRBV29-1 and TRBJ1-2; D might be TRBD1 (5 bases). Germline V gene sequence: CDR1 SQVTM, CDR2 ANQGSEA. V was clipped by 6 bases and J by 6 bases, with 17 bases between them. The CDR3 loop spans 13 amino acids. CDR3 region: CSVRQQGLDGYTF. The CDR3 DNA follows: TGCAGCGTCCGTCAGCAGGGTCTAGATGGCTACACCTTC.

The chain is built from TRBV6-2 or TRBV6-3 and TRBJ1-6, with 7 positions matching TRBD1. CDR3 length: 14 residues. The V gene's germline CDR1 is MNHEY and CDR2 SVGEGT. V trimming: 6 bases; J trimming: 7 bases; junction bases outside the gene matches: 6. The CDR3 region is CASSRGTENSPLHF. In DNA form, the CDR3 reads TGTGCCAGCAGCCGTGGGACAGAAAATTCACCCCTCCACTTT.

J is TRBJ2-7 and V is TRBV2; no firm D call. There are 13 residues in the CDR3. V was pared by 10 bases and J by 0 bases, with 13 bases between. CDR1 SNHLY and CDR2 FYNNEI come from the germline V gene. The DNA of the CDR3 is TGTGCCACCTCCCGTCCCTACTCCTACGAGCAGTACTTC. It encodes CATSRPYSYEQYF.

The chain joins TRBV2 to TRBJ1-2; D is ambiguous. This CDR3 has 15 amino acids. Between the trimmed V and J ends, which lost 2 bases and 8 bases, there was a span of 18 bases. Germline loops: CDR1 SNHLY, CDR2 FYNNEI. DNA of the CDR3: TGTGCCAGCAGTGAAACCCGGGAGGCCCCTATGGGCTACACCTTC. This gives the protein CASSETREAPMGYTF. The full variable domain, its missing parts supplied by reference TRBV2 and TRBJ1-2, is EPEVTQTPSHQVTQMGQEVILRCVPISNHLYFYWYRQILGQKVEFLVSFYNNEISEKSEIFDDQFSVERPDGSNFTLKIRSTKLEDSAMYFCASSETREAPMGYTFGSGTRLTVV.

The gene calls are TRBV27 and TRBJ1-2, with 7 bases that match TRBD1. The CDR3 loop spans 13 amino acids. The J segment lost 6 bases and the V segment lost 9 bases, leaving 10 bases of the junction unmatched. Germline V gives CDR1 MNHEY, CDR2 SMNVEV (reference sequence). CDR3 protein: CASLSIQGHGYTF. The CDR3 coding sequence is TGTGCCAGTCTGAGTATACAGGGGCATGGCTACACCTTC.

V gene TRBV19 combines with J gene TRBJ1-4; D may be TRBD1 (5 bases). Trimming took off 6 bases at V and 5 bases at J, with 16 bases between the two ends. This CDR3 contains 15 residues. Germline V gene sequence: CDR1 LNHDA, CDR2 SQIVND (reference sequence). CDR3 sequence: CASSSLGGLNEKLFF. CDR3 DNA: TGTGCCAGTAGCTCCCTGGGGGGACTAAATGAAAAACTGTTTTTT.

The chain recombines TRBV4-2 with TRBJ1-2, with 12 bases lining up with TRBD1. Germline V gives CDR1 LGHNA, CDR2 YNFKEQ. This CDR3 contains 16 residues. The V gene end was trimmed by 3 bases and the J gene end by 3 bases; junction bases not matched to a gene: 5. CDR3 DNA: TGTGCCAGCAGCCAGGGGACAGGGGGCGCGGACTATGGCTACACCTTC. This gives the protein CASSQGTGGADYGYTF.

Notes on this clone: One junction end disagrees with the germline gene, perhaps due to a read error. This sequence joins TRBV7-7 and TRBJ2-3, with TRBD2 matching 8 bases. CDR3 length equals 15 residues. From germline, CDR1 is SSHAT and CDR2 FNYEAQ (reference sequence). The CDR3, as DNA: TGTGCTAGCAGCATCCTCCCGGGGGGGCGCGATACGCAGTATTTT. It codes for CASSILPGGRDTQYF.

The chain carries TRBV29-1 and TRBJ2-5; D might be TRBD1 (6 bases). This CDR3 has 12 residues. V was trimmed by 4 bases and J by 1 base, leaving 7 bases between them. Per the germline V gene, CDR1 is SQVTM and CDR2 is ANQGSEA. The CDR3 is CSVGQAQETQYF. The CDR3 coding sequence is TGCAGCGTTGGACAGGCCCAAGAGACCCAGTACTTC. The full variable domain, its missing parts supplied by reference TRBV29-1 and TRBJ2-5, is SAVISQKPSRDICQRGTSLTIQCQVDSQVTMMFWYRQQPGQSLTLIATANQGSEATYESGFVIDKFPISRPNLTFSTLTVSNMSPEDSSIYLCSVGQAQETQYFGPGTRLLVL.

The V gene is TRBV23-1, the J gene TRBJ1-1; no reliable D call. TRBV23-1 is an open reading frame whose function is uncertain. Trimming left V 4 bases short and J 1 base short, with 19 bases between. This CDR3 has 17 amino acids. Here the CDR3 DNA reads TGCGCCAGCAGTCCCCCCCCGCCCACGACTACGAACACTGAAGCTTTCTTT. This translates into CASSPPPPTTTNTEAFF.

The CDR3 region is CASSRRQGQLYNEQFF. The CDR3, as DNA: TGTGCCAGTAGTCGCAGACAGGGGCAATTGTACAATGAGCAGTTCTTC. The chain uses TRBV19 and TRBJ2-1; TRBD1 aligns across 8 bases. The CDR3 runs to 16 residues. J lost 4 bases, V lost 5 bases, and 10 bases had no gene match. Germline loops: CDR1 LNHDA, CDR2 SQIVND (reference sequence).

V is TRBV30 and J is TRBJ2-5, with TRBD1 matching over 10 bases. CDR1 is GTSNPN, CDR2 SVGIG, per germline (reference sequence). V lost 4 bases to trimming and J lost 0 bases; unmatched junction nucleotides: 8. The CDR3 spans 16 residues. The CDR3 DNA is TGTGCCTGGACGGGACAGGGGACTCCGTACCAAGAGACCCAGTACTTC. Protein sequence: CAWTGQGTPYQETQYF.

The V gene is TRBV6-5, the J gene TRBJ1-1; weak D call: TRBD1 (5 bases). The CDR3 has 14 amino acids. V lost 7 bases to trimming and J lost 6 bases, with 18 bases between them. The germline V gene has CDR1 MNHEY and CDR2 SVGAGI. In DNA, the CDR3 is TGTGCCAGCACCTCCGCAGGGACTCTTCCTGAAGCTTTCTTT. Amino acids: CASTSAGTLPEAFF.

The CDR3 is CASSPFGTGNTGELFF. CDR3 sequence (DNA): TGTGCCAGCTCACCTTTCGGGACAGGGAACACCGGGGAGCTGTTTTTT. This chain uses TRBV18 with TRBJ2-2; 8 nucleotides line up with TRBD1. The CDR3 sequence is 16 residues long. The V gene end was trimmed by 3 bases and the J gene end by 1 base; junction bases not matched to a gene: 4. Germline CDR1 reads KGHSH; CDR2 reads LQKENI.

V and J are TRBV19 and TRBJ2-6; 9 bases line up with TRBD1. CDR3 length: 20 residues. Germline CDR1 reads LNHDA; CDR2 reads SQIVND (reference sequence). After removal of 4 bases from V and 1 base from J, the junction contained 14 bases not matched to a gene. The CDR3 spells CASSKNRGRSLISGANVLTF. The CDR3 coding sequence is TGTGCCAGTAGTAAGAACAGGGGGCGTTCATTGATTTCTGGGGCCAACGTCCTGACTTTC.

The chain employs TRBV2 and TRBJ1-2; 7 nucleotides agree with TRBD1. V gave up 3 bases and J gave up 4 bases; unmatched junction bases: 2. Per the germline V gene, CDR1 is SNHLY and CDR2 is FYNNEI. The CDR3 length is 13 residues. This CDR3 reads CASSDYRGYGYTF. Here the CDR3 DNA reads TGTGCCAGCAGTGATTACAGGGGCTATGGCTACACCTTC.

The chain recombines TRBV28 with TRBJ2-5, with 10 positions matching TRBD2. CDR1 MDHEN and CDR2 SYDVKM come from the germline V gene. V shed 2 bases, J shed 1 base, and the junction held 7 bases outside the gene matches. This CDR3 comprises 17 residues. The CDR3 DNA reads TGTGCCAGCAGTTTAGAGTCGGCTAGCGGGGGCCAAGAGACCCAGTACTTC. Protein: CASSLESASGGQETQYF.

The genes are TRBV6-5 and TRBJ2-7, with D maybe TRBD2 (6 bases). Deletions cut 0 bases from V and 6 bases from J, with 6 bases between. The CDR3 runs to 12 residues. From germline, CDR1 is MNHEY and CDR2 SVGAGI. The DNA of the CDR3 is TGTGCCAGCAGTTACTCCGGGAGCGAGCAGTACTTC. Its translation: CASSYSGSEQYF.

The V and J genes are TRBV3-1 (or the pseudogene TRBV3-2) and TRBJ1-3; D remains ambiguous. CDR1 is LGHDT, CDR2 YNNKEL, per germline (reference sequence). The CDR3 has 13 amino acids. The V end was cut by 3 bases, the J end by 4 bases, with 7 bases between. Written as DNA, the CDR3 is TGTGCCAGCAGCCACAGAACAGGAAACACCATATATTTT. Encoded protein: CASSHRTGNTIYF.

This clone came up once. This chain joins TRBV5-6 and TRBJ2-7; 9 bases fit TRBD2. CDR1 SGHDT and CDR2 YYEEEE come from the germline V gene. V lost 0 bases, J lost 2 bases, and 3 bases stayed unmatched. The CDR3 covers 15 residues. This CDR3 is CASSLGVAGAYEQYF. The CDR3 DNA is TGTGCCAGCAGCTTGGGTGTAGCGGGGGCCTACGAGCAGTACTTC. Based on the CDR3 plus reference TRBV5-6 and TRBJ2-7, the full variable domain is DAGVTQSPTHLIKTRGQQVTLRCSPKSGHDTVSWYQQALGQGPQFIFQYYEEEERQRGNFPDRFSGHQFPNYSSELNVNALLLGDSALYLCASSLGVAGAYEQYFGPGTRLTVT.

The chain employs TRBV19 and TRBJ2-5; D is perhaps TRBD1 (6 bases). Trimming shortened V by 4 bases and J by 4 bases, and 19 bases separated the two germline ends. The germline gives CDR1 LNHDA, CDR2 SQIVND (reference sequence). CDR3 length: 16 residues. CDR3 loop: CASSTRDRIVAETQYF. DNA for the CDR3: TGTGCCAGTAGTACCCGCGACAGGATTGTGGCAGAGACCCAGTACTTC.

This clone was seen only once. The chain is built from TRBV19 and TRBJ2-2; D may be TRBD1 (5 bases). V shed 6 bases and J shed 5 bases, with 19 bases lying between them. Germline V gene data show CDR1 as LNHDA and CDR2 as SQIVND (reference sequence). The CDR3 is 16 amino acids. For the CDR3, the DNA is TGTGCCAGTAGGAGTGGGGCCAAGGGTCGTACCGGGGAGCTGTTTTTT. It is translated as CASRSGAKGRTGELFF.

V gene TRBV27 combines with J gene TRBJ2-7; 7 nucleotides match TRBD2. Trimming cost V 3 bases and J 2 bases; bases outside gene matches: 10. CDR1 and CDR2 (germline): MNHEY, SMNVEV (reference sequence). The CDR3 totals 16 residues. The CDR3 DNA reads TGTGCCAGCAGTTTCTCTGGTGGGAGGGAAACCTACGAGCAGTACTTC. Translating gives CASSFSGGRETYEQYF.